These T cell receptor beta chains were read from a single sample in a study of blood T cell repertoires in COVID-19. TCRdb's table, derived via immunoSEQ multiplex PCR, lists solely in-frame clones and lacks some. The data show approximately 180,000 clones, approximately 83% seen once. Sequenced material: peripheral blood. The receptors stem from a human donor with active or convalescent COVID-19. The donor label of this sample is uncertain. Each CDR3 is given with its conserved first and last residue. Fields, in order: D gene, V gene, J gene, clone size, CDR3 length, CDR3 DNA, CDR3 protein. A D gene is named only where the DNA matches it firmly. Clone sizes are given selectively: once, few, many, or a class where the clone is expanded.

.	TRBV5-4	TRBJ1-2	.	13	TGTGCCAGCAGCCGGGGGGGGAGCTATGGCTACACCTTC	CASSRGGSYGYTF
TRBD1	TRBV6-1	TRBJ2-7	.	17	TGTGCCAGCAGTGAAGCTGGAATTGGGACAGGGGGCGACGAGCAGTACTTC	CASSEAGIGTGGDEQYF
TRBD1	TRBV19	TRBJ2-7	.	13	TGTGCCAGTAGCCCCACAGGGGGCTACGAGCAGTACTTC	CASSPTGGYEQYF
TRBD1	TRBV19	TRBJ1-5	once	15	TGTGCCAGTAGTATAGGGGGACAGGGAGGTCAGCCCCAGCATTTT	CASSIGGQGGQPQHF
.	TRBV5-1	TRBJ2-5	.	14	TGCGCCAGCAGCAAGGGGAAGAATCAAGAGACCCAGTACTTC	CASSKGKNQETQYF
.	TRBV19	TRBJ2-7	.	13	TGTGCCAGTAGTATCCTACAGGGTTACGAGCAGTACTTC	CASSILQGYEQYF
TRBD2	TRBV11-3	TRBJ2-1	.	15	TGTGCCAGCAGGCCGGGAGGGAGGACCTACAATGAGCAGTTCTTC	CASRPGGRTYNEQFF
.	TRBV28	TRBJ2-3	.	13	TGTGCCAGCAGTAGACAGAGCACAGATACGCAGTATTTT	CASSRQSTDTQYF
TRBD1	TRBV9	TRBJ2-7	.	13	TGTGCCAGCAGCGTCACACAGGGGTACGAGCAGTACTTC	CASSVTQGYEQYF
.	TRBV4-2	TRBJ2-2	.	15	TGTGCCAGCAGCCAGCGGGCATCTGGGGCCGGGGAGCTGTTTTTT	CASSQRASGAGELFF
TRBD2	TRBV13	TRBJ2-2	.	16	TGTGCCAGCAGCTTAGGGCTAGCGGGATCCGGCGGGGAGCTGTTTTTT	CASSLGLAGSGGELFF
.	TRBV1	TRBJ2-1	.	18	TGCACCAGCAGCCAAGATCGGAGAACTTTTGTCCGTTACAATGAGCAGTTCTTC	CTSSQDRRTFVRYNEQFF
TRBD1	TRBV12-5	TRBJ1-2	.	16	TGTGCTAGTGGTTCCTCCCACCCGACAGGGGGAAGGGGCTACACCTTC	CASGSSHPTGGRGYTF
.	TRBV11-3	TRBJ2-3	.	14	TGTGCCAGCAGCTTAGGTGGCAGCACAGATACGCAGTATTTT	CASSLGGSTDTQYF
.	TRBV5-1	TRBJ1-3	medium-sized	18	TGCGCCAGCAGCTTGGAATCCCCTTACAGTTTGTCTGGAAACACCATATATTTT	CASSLESPYSLSGNTIYF
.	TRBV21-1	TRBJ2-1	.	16	TGTGCCAGCAGCTTACCGATTAGCGGGAAGGTTCCTGAGCAGTTCTTC	CASSLPISGKVPEQFF
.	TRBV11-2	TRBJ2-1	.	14	TGTGCCAGCAGATCAAACTTGGCGGGCAGTGAGCAGTTCTTC	CASRSNLAGSEQFF
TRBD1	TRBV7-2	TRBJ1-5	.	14	TGTGCCAGCAGCCAAGGGGGCTTCAATCAGCCCCAGCATTTT	CASSQGGFNQPQHF
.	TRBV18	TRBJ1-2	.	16	TGTGCCAGCTCACCACCAGGGGCGCAGGGGACCTATGGCTACACCTTC	CASSPPGAQGTYGYTF
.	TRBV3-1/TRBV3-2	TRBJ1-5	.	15	TGTGCCAGCAGCCAAGCCGGGACTGTCAATCAGCCCCAGCATTTT	CASSQAGTVNQPQHF
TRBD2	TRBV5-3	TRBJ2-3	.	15	TGTGCCAGAAGCTCGGGACTAGCTACGCGAGATACGCAGTATTTT	CARSSGLATRDTQYF
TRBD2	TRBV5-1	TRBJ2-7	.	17	TGCGCCAGCAGCGGGGTTAGGACTAGCGGGAGCTCCTACGAGCAGTACTTC	CASSGVRTSGSSYEQYF
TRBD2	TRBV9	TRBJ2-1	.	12	TGTGCCAGCAGCGACGCGGGAGGGCCCCAGTTCTTC	CASSDAGGPQFF
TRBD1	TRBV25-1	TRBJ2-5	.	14	TGTGCCAGCAGTCTGGGACAGCTCCTTGAGACCCAGTACTTC	CASSLGQLLETQYF
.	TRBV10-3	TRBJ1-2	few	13	TGTGCCATCAGTGAGTCTGACACCTATGGCTACACCTTC	CAISESDTYGYTF
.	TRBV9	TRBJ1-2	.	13	TGTGCCAGCAGCGTACAGGGATTAGGCGGCTACACCTTC	CASSVQGLGGYTF
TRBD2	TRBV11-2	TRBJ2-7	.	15	TGTGCCAGCAGCTTAGTGGGGACTAGTCGCGACGAGCAGTACTTC	CASSLVGTSRDEQYF
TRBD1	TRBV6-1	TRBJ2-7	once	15	TGTGCCAGCAGAACCACAGGGGGCGCGGACCACGAGCAGTACTTC	CASRTTGGADHEQYF
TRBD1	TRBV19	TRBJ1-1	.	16	TGTGCCTCCCGGGGTGACAGGGGCCAAATGAACACTGAAGCTTTCTTT	CASRGDRGQMNTEAFF
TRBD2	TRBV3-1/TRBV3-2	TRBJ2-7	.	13	TGTGCCAGCAGCCAAGGGGACTATCGGGAGCAGTACTTC	CASSQGDYREQYF
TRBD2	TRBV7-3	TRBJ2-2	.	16	TGTGCCAGCAGCTCACGGGCCCCCTGGGAGGGCGGGGAGCTGTTTTTT	CASSSRAPWEGGELFF
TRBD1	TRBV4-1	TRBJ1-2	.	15	TGCGCCAGCAGCCAAGACAGGGGGCGCAGCTATGGCTACACCTTC	CASSQDRGRSYGYTF
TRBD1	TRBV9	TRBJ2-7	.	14	TGTGCCAGCAGCGCCTTGGACAGGGCTCGGGAGCAGTACTTC	CASSALDRAREQYF